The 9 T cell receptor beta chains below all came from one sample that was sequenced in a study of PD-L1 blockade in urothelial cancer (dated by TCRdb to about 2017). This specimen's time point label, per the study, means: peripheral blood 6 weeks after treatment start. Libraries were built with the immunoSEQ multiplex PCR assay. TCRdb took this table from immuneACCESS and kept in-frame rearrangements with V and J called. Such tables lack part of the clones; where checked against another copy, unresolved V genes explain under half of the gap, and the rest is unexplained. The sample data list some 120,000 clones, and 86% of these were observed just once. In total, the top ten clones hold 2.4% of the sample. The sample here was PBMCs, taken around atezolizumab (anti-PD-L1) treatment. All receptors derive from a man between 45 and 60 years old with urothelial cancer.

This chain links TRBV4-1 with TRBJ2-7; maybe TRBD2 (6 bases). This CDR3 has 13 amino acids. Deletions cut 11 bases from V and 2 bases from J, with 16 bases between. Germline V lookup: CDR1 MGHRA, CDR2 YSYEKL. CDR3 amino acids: CAASGTPTYEQYF. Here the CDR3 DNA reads TGCGCCGCCTCCGGGACTCCGACCTACGAGCAGTACTTC.

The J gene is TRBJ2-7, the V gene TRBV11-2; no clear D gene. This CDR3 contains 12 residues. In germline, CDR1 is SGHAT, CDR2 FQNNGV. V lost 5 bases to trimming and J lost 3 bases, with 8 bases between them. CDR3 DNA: TGTGCCAGCAGCCATCTAGTCTACGAGCAGTACTTC. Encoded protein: CASSHLVYEQYF.

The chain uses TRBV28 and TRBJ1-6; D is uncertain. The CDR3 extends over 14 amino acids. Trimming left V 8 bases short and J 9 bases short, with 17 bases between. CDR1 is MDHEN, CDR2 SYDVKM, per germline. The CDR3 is CASRVSPRISPLHF. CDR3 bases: TGTGCCAGCCGAGTTTCCCCCCGCATTTCACCCCTCCACTTT.

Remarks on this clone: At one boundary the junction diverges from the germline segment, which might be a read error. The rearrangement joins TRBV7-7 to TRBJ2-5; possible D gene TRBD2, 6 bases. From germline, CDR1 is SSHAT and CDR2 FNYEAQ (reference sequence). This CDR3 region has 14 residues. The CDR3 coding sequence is TGTGCTAGCAGCTCCACGGGAGTACAAGAGACCCAGTACTTC. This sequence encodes CASSSTGVQETQYF.

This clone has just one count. The DNA for the CDR3 is TGTGCCAGCAGATCGGGTGGGGGGGCATCCTACGAGCAGTACTTC. Encoded protein: CASRSGGGASYEQYF. The rearrangement uses TRBV6-6 and TRBJ2-7; TRBD2 is a possible D gene (7 bases). The germline gives CDR1 MNHNY, CDR2 SVGAGI (reference sequence). The length of the CDR3 is 15 residues. Trimming shortened V by 6 bases and J by 1 base, and 16 bases separated the two germline ends.

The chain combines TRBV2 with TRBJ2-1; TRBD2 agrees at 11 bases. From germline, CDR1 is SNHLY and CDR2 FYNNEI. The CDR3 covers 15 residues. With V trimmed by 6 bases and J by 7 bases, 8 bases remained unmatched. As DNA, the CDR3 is TGTGCCAGCAGCCCACTAGCGGGAGTAAGTAATGAGCAGTTCTTC. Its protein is CASSPLAGVSNEQFF.

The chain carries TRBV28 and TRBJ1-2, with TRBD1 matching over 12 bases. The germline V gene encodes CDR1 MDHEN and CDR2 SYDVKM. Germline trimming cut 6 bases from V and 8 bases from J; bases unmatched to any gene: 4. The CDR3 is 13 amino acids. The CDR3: CASRGDRGRGYTF. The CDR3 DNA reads TGTGCCAGCAGGGGGGACAGGGGGCGGGGCTACACCTTC.

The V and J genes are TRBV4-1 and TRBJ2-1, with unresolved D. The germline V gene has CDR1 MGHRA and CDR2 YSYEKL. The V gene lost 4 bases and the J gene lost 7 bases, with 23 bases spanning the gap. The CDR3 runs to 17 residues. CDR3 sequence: CASSRATPPITGNEQFF. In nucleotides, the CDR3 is TGCGCCAGCAGCCGAGCCACTCCGCCGATCACCGGGAATGAGCAGTTCTTC.

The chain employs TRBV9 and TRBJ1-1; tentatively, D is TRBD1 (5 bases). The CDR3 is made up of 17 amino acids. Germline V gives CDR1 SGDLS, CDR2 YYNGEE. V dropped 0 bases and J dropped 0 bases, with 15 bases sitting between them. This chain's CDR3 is CASSVGERGGLNTEAFF. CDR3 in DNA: TGTGCCAGCAGCGTAGGAGAAAGGGGCGGCCTGAACACTGAAGCTTTCTTT. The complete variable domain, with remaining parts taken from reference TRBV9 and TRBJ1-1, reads DSGVTQTPKHLITATGQRVTLRCSPRSGDLSVYWYQQSLDQGLQFLIQYYNGEERAKGNILERFSAQQFPDLHSELNLSSLELGDSALYFCASSVGERGGLNTEAFFGQGTRLTVV.